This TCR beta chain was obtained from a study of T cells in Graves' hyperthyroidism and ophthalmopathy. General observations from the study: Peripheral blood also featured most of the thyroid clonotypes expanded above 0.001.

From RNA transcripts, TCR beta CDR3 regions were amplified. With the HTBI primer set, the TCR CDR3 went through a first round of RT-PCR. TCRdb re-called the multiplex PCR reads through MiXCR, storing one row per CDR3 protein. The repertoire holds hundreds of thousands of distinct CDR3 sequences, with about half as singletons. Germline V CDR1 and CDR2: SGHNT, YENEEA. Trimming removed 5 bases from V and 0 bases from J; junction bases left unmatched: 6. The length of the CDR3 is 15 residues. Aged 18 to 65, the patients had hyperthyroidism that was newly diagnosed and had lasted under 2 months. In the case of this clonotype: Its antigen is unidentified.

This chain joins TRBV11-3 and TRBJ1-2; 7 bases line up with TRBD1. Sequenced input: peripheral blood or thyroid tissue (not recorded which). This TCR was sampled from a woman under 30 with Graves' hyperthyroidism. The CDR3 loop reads CASSQDRLSNYGYTF. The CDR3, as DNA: TGTGCCAGCAGCCAGGACAGGTTGTCTAACTATGGCTACACCTTC.